These 16 T cell receptor beta chains were sequenced from one sample in a study of blood T cell repertoires in COVID-19. TCRdb's copy holds only in-frame clones and misses some; the assay was immunoSEQ multiplex PCR. This table has 110,000 or so clones, more than 75% appearing once. The sequenced sample was peripheral blood. These TCRs come from a middle-aged man with acute or convalescent COVID-19.

The rearrangement uses TRBV2 and TRBJ1-1; D unresolved. Germline V gives CDR1 SNHLY, CDR2 FYNNEI. This CDR3 has 13 residues. V was cut by 8 bases and J by 4 bases, with 14 bases left in between. The CDR3 region has the DNA TGTGCCAGCGCCGGGAGCGCCAGCACTGAAGCTTTCTTT. Amino acid sequence: CASAGSASTEAFF.

CDR3 residues: CSGYYGDTQYF. CDR3 nucleotides: TGCAGTGGTTATTACGGGGATACGCAGTATTTT. V is TRBV20-1 and J is TRBJ2-3, with no clear D. V was shortened by 7 bases and J by 6 bases, with 11 bases between the two germline ends. CDR3 length: 11 residues. The germline V gene has CDR1 DFQATT and CDR2 SNEGSKA (reference sequence).

This clone was recorded only once. The V gene is TRBV2, the J gene TRBJ2-5, with TRBD1 identical over 7 bases. Germline V gives CDR1 SNHLY, CDR2 FYNNEI. V lost 7 bases and J lost 4; bases outside the gene matches: 12. The CDR3 length is 15 residues. CDR3 bases: TGTGCCAGCACCGACATAGGGGGCGGAATAGAGACCCAGTACTTC. It encodes CASTDIGGGIETQYF.

The V call is TRBV4-1, the J call TRBJ2-7; 8 nucleotides line up with TRBD1. CDR1 and CDR2 (germline): MGHRA, YSYEKL. Trimming took 3 bases from V and 4 from J; bases not matched to a gene: 8. This CDR3 has 15 amino acids. DNA of the CDR3: TGCGCCAGCAGCCATGGACAGGGTATGAGATACGAGCAGTACTTC. It codes for CASSHGQGMRYEQYF.

The chain couples TRBV9 to TRBJ1-4; tentative D call: TRBD1 (6 bases). This CDR3 is 14 amino acids long. Trimming shortened V by 3 bases and J by 7 bases, and 13 bases separated the two germline ends. Germline V gene data show CDR1 as SGDLS and CDR2 as YYNGEE. The CDR3 loop reads CASSAQGSGEKLFF. The CDR3 DNA is TGTGCCAGCAGCGCCCAGGGGAGTGGTGAAAAACTGTTTTTT.

This chain uses TRBV28 with TRBJ1-6; the D gene is possibly TRBD1 (5 bases). V was shortened by 4 bases and J by 6 bases, with 10 bases between the two germline ends. The CDR3 loop spans 14 amino acids. Germline V lookup: CDR1 MDHEN, CDR2 SYDVKM. This chain's CDR3 is CASSSRAPNSPLHF. The CDR3 DNA sequence: TGTGCCAGCAGTTCCAGGGCGCCTAATTCACCCCTCCACTTT.

This clone was detected only once. The chain joins TRBV6-1 to TRBJ2-2; D is undetermined. This CDR3 is 15 amino acids long. Germline CDR1 is MNHNS and CDR2 is SASEGT. V was shortened by 0 bases and J by 1 base, with 6 bases between the two germline ends. CDR3 sequence: CASSEAAGNTGELFF. CDR3 in DNA: TGTGCCAGCAGTGAAGCGGCAGGGAACACCGGGGAGCTGTTTTTT.

The chain uses TRBV5-1 and TRBJ2-5, with TRBD2 matching 15 bases. The CDR3 has 21 amino acids. J was trimmed by 2 bases and V by 0 bases; bases with no gene match: 14. Germline CDR1 SGHRS, CDR2 YFSETQ. CDR3 sequence: CASSLAPSRPGLAGGQETQYF. The CDR3 DNA sequence: TGCGCCAGCAGCTTGGCACCTTCGAGACCGGGACTAGCGGGGGGACAAGAGACCCAGTACTTC. Using reference TRBV5-1 and TRBJ2-5 for the parts outside the CDR3, the full variable domain is KAGVTQTPRYLIKTRGQQVTLSCSPISGHRSVSWYQQTPGQGLQFLFEYFSETQRNKGNFPGRFSGRQFSNSRSEMNVSTLELGDSALYLCASSLAPSRPGLAGGQETQYFGPGTRLLVL.

CDR3 DNA sequence: TGTGCCAGCAGTGAAGACAGGGGTTTCTATGGCTACACCTTC. It specifies CASSEDRGFYGYTF. The rearrangement uses TRBV6-1 and TRBJ1-2; 7 positions agree with TRBD1. Germline CDR1 and CDR2: MNHNS and SASEGT. The length of the CDR3 is 14 residues. Unmatched junction bases numbered 3, after V lost 1 base and J lost 4 bases.

The gene calls are TRBV10-1 and TRBJ2-1; 14 bases map to TRBD2. The V and J ends lost 6 bases and 4 bases, in that order; junction bases with no gene match: 8. This CDR3 contains 17 residues. The germline V gene has CDR1 WNHNN and CDR2 SYGVQD (reference sequence). CDR3 sequence reads: CASSQGLAGGQYNEQFF. In nucleotides, the CDR3 is TGCGCCAGCAGCCAAGGACTAGCGGGGGGCCAGTACAATGAGCAGTTCTTC.

The V and J genes are TRBV19 and TRBJ2-7; 9 nucleotides line up with TRBD1. Losses at the gene ends were 7 bases for V and 7 bases for J; bases not matched to a gene: 5. This CDR3 is built from 12 residues. The V gene's germline CDR1 is LNHDA and CDR2 SQIVND (reference sequence). CDR3 region: CASNPGTGEQYF. In nucleotides, the CDR3 is TGTGCCAGTAATCCCGGGACAGGGGAGCAGTACTTC. Combining the CDR3 with reference TRBV19 and TRBJ2-7 gives the whole variable domain DGGITQSPKYLFRKEGQNVTLSCEQNLNHDAMYWYRQDPGQGLRLIYYSQIVNDFQKGDIAEGYSVSREKKESFPLTVTSAQKNPTAFYLCASNPGTGEQYFGPGTRLTVT.

The J gene is TRBJ2-7, the V gene TRBV30, with TRBD1 matching 9 bases. Germline V gives CDR1 GTSNPN, CDR2 SVGIG (reference sequence). V dropped 1 base and J dropped 2; count of bases not matched to a gene: 0. The CDR3 totals 13 residues. In DNA, the CDR3 is TGTGCCTGGAGTGGGGACAGGGCCTACGAGCAGTACTTC. Protein product: CAWSGDRAYEQYF.

The V call is TRBV19, the J call TRBJ1-3; D gene unclear. Trimming took off 6 bases at V and 4 bases at J, with 10 bases between the two ends. The CDR3 contains 13 residues. Per germline, CDR1 LNHDA and CDR2 SQIVND (reference sequence). The CDR3 DNA sequence: TGTGCCAGTAGATCCAGCGGGGGAAACACCATATATTTT. Translation: CASRSSGGNTIYF.

V is TRBV2 and J is TRBJ1-2; possible D gene TRBD1, 6 bases. V gave up 9 bases and J gave up 1 base, with 12 bases separating them. This CDR3 spans 13 amino acids. Germline V gene data show CDR1 as SNHLY and CDR2 as FYNNEI. CDR3 amino acids: CARRTASNYGYTF. The CDR3 nucleotides read TGTGCCAGGAGGACAGCGAGTAACTATGGCTACACCTTC.

The chain employs TRBV2 and TRBJ2-3; D possibly corresponds to TRBD1 (6 bases). Trimming removed 6 bases at V and 0 bases at J, with 16 bases between. From germline, CDR1 is SNHLY and CDR2 FYNNEI. CDR3 size: 16 residues. The CDR3 here is CASSRQPGASTDTQYF. As DNA, the CDR3 is TGTGCCAGCAGCAGACAACCAGGGGCTAGCACAGATACGCAGTATTTT. Full variable domain (missing parts from reference TRBV2 and TRBJ2-3): EPEVTQTPSHQVTQMGQEVILRCVPISNHLYFYWYRQILGQKVEFLVSFYNNEISEKSEIFDDQFSVERPDGSNFTLKIRSTKLEDSAMYFCASSRQPGASTDTQYFGPGTRLTVL.

This clone was found once. The gene calls are TRBV6-2 or TRBV6-3 and TRBJ2-1; TRBD2 matches at 8 bases. The germline gives CDR1 MNHEY, CDR2 SVGEGT. The CDR3 extends over 15 amino acids. V lost 5 bases and J lost 5; bases outside the gene matches: 8. In DNA, the CDR3 is TGTGCCAGCAGTAAACTCGGGACTAGAGACAATGAGCAGTTCTTC. It yields the protein CASSKLGTRDNEQFF.